Listed below are T cell receptor beta chains from one sample, sequenced in a study of shared clonotypes between healthy human individuals. Clones were sequenced by immunoSEQ multiplex PCR, and TCRdb holds only the in-frame ones, with some missing. Found here are a few million clones, approximately 96% of them singletons; the top ten hold less than 0.15%. Sequencing input: naive CD4+ T cells sorted from blood. The receptors here all came from a man younger than 35 in good health. Each CDR3 is given with its conserved first and last residue. The order of the fields is V gene, D gene, J gene, CDR3 protein. A D gene is named only where the DNA matches it firmly.

v_call: TRBV29-1; d_call: NA; j_call: TRBJ2-6; cdr3_aa: CSVETVAPMLAGANVLTF
v_call: TRBV29-1; d_call: TRBD1; j_call: TRBJ1-1; cdr3_aa: CSVATGTGNTEAFF
v_call: TRBV27; d_call: NA; j_call: TRBJ2-7; cdr3_aa: CASSLLGQAYEQYF
v_call: TRBV28; d_call: TRBD2; j_call: TRBJ2-1; cdr3_aa: CASSRSSGGINEQFF
v_call: TRBV27; d_call: NA; j_call: TRBJ2-1; cdr3_aa: CASSQSFPYDEQFF
v_call: TRBV6-5; d_call: TRBD2; j_call: TRBJ2-1; cdr3_aa: CASSYRLAGDNEQFF
v_call: TRBV28; d_call: NA; j_call: TRBJ1-6; cdr3_aa: CASMVRQPNSPLHF
v_call: TRBV2; d_call: NA; j_call: TRBJ2-2; cdr3_aa: CASSEGPLGELFF
v_call: TRBV5-1; d_call: NA; j_call: TRBJ2-3; cdr3_aa: CASRVRRDISTDTQYF
v_call: TRBV10-3; d_call: TRBD1; j_call: TRBJ1-1; cdr3_aa: CAISPWTGPNTEAFF
v_call: TRBV6-6; d_call: TRBD2; j_call: TRBJ2-1; cdr3_aa: CASSPGLAGGHGQFF
v_call: TRBV4-3; d_call: TRBD2; j_call: TRBJ2-1; cdr3_aa: CASSQVTSGRAWNEQFF
v_call: TRBV7-2; d_call: NA; j_call: TRBJ1-6; cdr3_aa: CASSRPQPSPLHF
v_call: TRBV28; d_call: NA; j_call: TRBJ1-4; cdr3_aa: CALGSTDTLGKLFF
v_call: TRBV25-1; d_call: TRBD1; j_call: TRBJ1-1; cdr3_aa: CASSVLTGGSTEAFF
v_call: TRBV5-4; d_call: NA; j_call: TRBJ2-1; cdr3_aa: CASSLIEGKAEQFF
v_call: TRBV30; d_call: TRBD2; j_call: TRBJ2-5; cdr3_aa: CAWSLGLGDDTETQYF
v_call: TRBV10-2; d_call: TRBD1; j_call: TRBJ2-7; cdr3_aa: CASYPGQGRYEQYF
v_call: TRBV6-1; d_call: TRBD1; j_call: TRBJ2-7; cdr3_aa: CASRRDRDGVYEQYF
v_call: TRBV30; d_call: NA; j_call: TRBJ2-7; cdr3_aa: CAWSASYEQYF
v_call: TRBV7-2; d_call: NA; j_call: TRBJ2-7; cdr3_aa: CASSLALTSHGYEQYF
v_call: TRBV18; d_call: NA; j_call: TRBJ2-2; cdr3_aa: CASSPEVGLHTGELFF
v_call: TRBV10-3; d_call: TRBD2; j_call: NA; cdr3_aa: CAIRGTTTYEQYF
v_call: TRBV9; d_call: TRBD2; j_call: TRBJ2-7; cdr3_aa: CASSSTSGSYEQYF
v_call: TRBV6-6; d_call: NA; j_call: TRBJ1-6; cdr3_aa: CASSSEPTKNSPLHF
v_call: TRBV4-3; d_call: TRBD1; j_call: TRBJ2-7; cdr3_aa: CASSGDRDSSYEQYF
v_call: TRBV7-2; d_call: NA; j_call: TRBJ1-6; cdr3_aa: CASSLEPLGNNSPLHF
v_call: TRBV30; d_call: TRBD2; j_call: TRBJ2-3; cdr3_aa: CAWSGLGTSGGAKSTDTQYF
v_call: TRBV10-3; d_call: NA; j_call: TRBJ2-3; cdr3_aa: CAISELERDQQYF
v_call: TRBV27; d_call: NA; j_call: TRBJ1-6; cdr3_aa: CASSFGGPYNSPLHF
v_call: TRBV18; d_call: NA; j_call: TRBJ2-5; cdr3_aa: CASSPELANQETQYF
v_call: TRBV29-1; d_call: TRBD2; j_call: TRBJ2-1; cdr3_aa: CSVEGTSGGVEQFF
v_call: TRBV5-1; d_call: NA; j_call: TRBJ1-1; cdr3_aa: CASSPEVPRNTEAFF
v_call: TRBV7-2; d_call: NA; j_call: TRBJ2-7; cdr3_aa: CASSPSYEQYF
v_call: TRBV7-9; d_call: NA; j_call: TRBJ1-4; cdr3_aa: CASTGREKLFF
v_call: TRBV7-2; d_call: NA; j_call: TRBJ1-5; cdr3_aa: CASSVTGNQPQHF
v_call: TRBV12-5; d_call: NA; j_call: TRBJ2-5; cdr3_aa: CASGFSVAISAETQYF
v_call: TRBV6-6; d_call: NA; j_call: TRBJ2-6; cdr3_aa: CASSYSGSGANVLTF
v_call: TRBV23-1; d_call: TRBD1; j_call: TRBJ1-1; cdr3_aa: CASSQSDRGSTEAFF
v_call: TRBV5-1; d_call: NA; j_call: TRBJ2-7; cdr3_aa: CASQGPNSYEQYF
v_call: TRBV19; d_call: NA; j_call: TRBJ1-1; cdr3_aa: CASSSIGRGSAEAFF
v_call: TRBV18; d_call: TRBD1; j_call: TRBJ2-7; cdr3_aa: CASSPGTVSIYEQYF
v_call: TRBV9; d_call: TRBD1; j_call: TRBJ1-2; cdr3_aa: CASSALGQGGFGYTF
v_call: TRBV6-5; d_call: NA; j_call: TRBJ1-5; cdr3_aa: CASSQQLNQPQHF
v_call: TRBV7-2; d_call: NA; j_call: TRBJ2-5; cdr3_aa: CASSFTGSGETQYF
v_call: TRBV6-6; d_call: TRBD1; j_call: TRBJ1-1; cdr3_aa: CASSPSDRGNTEAFF
v_call: TRBV7-6; d_call: NA; j_call: TRBJ2-5; cdr3_aa: CASSLAWETQYF
v_call: TRBV5-1; d_call: NA; j_call: TRBJ1-4; cdr3_aa: CASRRVQEKLFF
v_call: TRBV27; d_call: NA; j_call: TRBJ2-6; cdr3_aa: CASSLWGPGANVLTF
v_call: TRBV30; d_call: NA; j_call: TRBJ2-2; cdr3_aa: CAWRGLGGELFF
v_call: TRBV5-8; d_call: NA; j_call: TRBJ1-2; cdr3_aa: CASSKFKIQGSSYGYTF
v_call: TRBV5-4; d_call: TRBD2; j_call: TRBJ2-7; cdr3_aa: CASSQGGTSGKYEQYF
v_call: TRBV18; d_call: NA; j_call: TRBJ1-5; cdr3_aa: CASSPDISQPQHF
v_call: TRBV6-6; d_call: NA; j_call: TRBJ1-5; cdr3_aa: CASRAAGGNQPQHF